The clone carrying this T cell receptor beta chain was seen at least ten times. Its antigen remains unidentified. The library came from three nested PCR rounds adapted from ARM-PCR protocols. From the multiplex PCR reads, TCRdb called clonotypes with MiXCR, one entry per CDR3 protein. Here the sample spans more than 70,000 distinct CDR3 sequences, roughly three fifths being singletons. Trimming stripped 4 bases from V and 2 bases from J, with 13 bases between. The CDR3 loop spans 14 amino acids. Germline loops: CDR1 SQVTM, CDR2 ANQGSEA. This record belongs to a study of tumor and adjacent non-tumor tissue in lung cancer. Study details: Samples averaged approximately 4.2 million productive TCRbeta reads each.

This sample's RNA came from whole unsorted tissue. Findings of the study overall: Compared with tumor, normal lung showed significantly lower TCR diversity. Top 100 clones took a larger repertoire share in normal lung.

The sequenced material came from lung tumor tissue. The TCR comes from a man between 70 and 80 years old with non-small cell lung cancer. The chain uses TRBV29-1 and TRBJ2-3; D might be TRBD2 (6 bases). Here the CDR3 DNA reads TGCAGCGTTGTGTTGGCGGGGTACACAGATACGCAGTATTTT. Translating gives CSVVLAGYTDTQYF.